Below are 18 T cell receptor beta chains sequenced from a single sample in a study of blood T cell repertoires in COVID-19. Sequenced by immunoSEQ multiplex PCR; TCRdb stores in-frame clones only, minus some. Among more than 110,000 clones listed, roughly 86% were seen once. Sequencing was done on a sample of peripheral blood. These receptors came from a man between 50 and 59 years old with active or convalescent COVID-19.

The CDR3 region has the DNA TGTGCCAGCAGCATGCGGGACAGGGGGGGAAATGAGCAGTTCTTC. Translated: CASSMRDRGGNEQFF. The genes are TRBV7-2 and TRBJ2-1; 11 bases are shared with TRBD1. Germline assignment: CDR1 SGHTA and CDR2 FQGNSA. V lost 5 bases, J lost 7 bases, and 7 bases stayed unmatched. CDR3 length: 15 residues.

The genes are TRBV19 and TRBJ2-4, with D perhaps TRBD1 (6 bases). The length of the CDR3 is 16 residues. Germline V gene lookup returns CDR1 LNHDA and CDR2 SQIVND (reference sequence). The V and J ends lost 5 bases and 3 bases respectively, with 17 bases between them. Here the CDR3 DNA reads TGTGCCAGTAGTGCGGGCCGAACAGGGTTCAAAAACATTCAGTACTTC. This sequence encodes CASSAGRTGFKNIQYF.

Only one count was recorded for this clone. This chain links TRBV7-2 with TRBJ1-4; 7 bases are a match to TRBD1. J was trimmed by 3 bases and V by 10 bases; bases with no gene match: 11. Germline V gives CDR1 SGHTA, CDR2 FQGNSA. The CDR3 spans 15 residues. Here the CDR3 reads CATDSQDRSNEKLFF. CDR3 bases: TGTGCCACCGACTCCCAGGACAGGTCTAATGAAAAACTGTTTTTT.

This rearrangement joins TRBV18 to TRBJ2-3; D is possibly TRBD2 (6 bases). CDR3 size: 15 residues. V was trimmed by 3 bases and J by 4 bases, leaving 14 bases between them. CDR1 KGHSH and CDR2 LQKENI come from the germline V gene. CDR3 nucleotides: TGTGCCAGCTCACCTAAGGGAGGATTGGCAGATACGCAGTATTTT. It encodes CASSPKGGLADTQYF. The full variable domain, in which reference TRBV18 and TRBJ2-3 provide the parts outside the CDR3, is NAGVMQNPRHLVRRRGQEARLRCSPMKGHSHVYWYRQLPEEGLKFMVYLQKENIIDESGMPKERFSAEFPKEGPSILRIQQVVRGDSAAYFCASSPKGGLADTQYFGPGTRLTVL.

This CDR3 reads CSVDFTVNTEAFF. CDR3 DNA: TGCAGCGTTGATTTTACGGTAAACACTGAAGCTTTCTTT. The J gene is TRBJ1-1, the V gene TRBV29-1, with D uncertain. CDR1 is SQVTM and CDR2 is ANQGSEA in the germline V gene. Trimming shortened V by 3 bases and J by 2 bases, and 10 bases separated the two germline ends. The CDR3 length is 13 residues.

V usage is TRBV5-1 and J usage is TRBJ2-7; 8 positions match TRBD1. Per the germline V gene, CDR1 is SGHRS and CDR2 is YFSETQ. The CDR3 spans 14 residues. The V segment lost 2 bases and the J segment 5 bases; nucleotides outside the gene matches: 6. CDR3 nucleotides: TGCGCCAGCAGCTTCCCAGGGGGCTTCAACGAGCAGTACTTC. Encoded protein: CASSFPGGFNEQYF.

On this clone: This CDR3 is also generated by other DNA sequences in the sample. The V and J genes are TRBV28 and TRBJ2-1; D is uncertain. The germline V and J ends were trimmed by 6 bases and 2 bases, with 2 bases remaining between them. This CDR3 region has 11 residues. Germline CDR1 is MDHEN and CDR2 is SYDVKM. CDR3 residues: CASSTYNEQFF. The CDR3 region has the DNA TGTGCCAGCAGCACCTACAATGAGCAGTTCTTC.

The chain employs TRBV24-1 and TRBJ2-3, with 11 positions matching TRBD2. The V and J ends lost 4 bases and 3 bases, in that order; junction bases with no gene match: 5. This CDR3 has 16 amino acids. Germline lookup yields CDR1 KGHDR and CDR2 SFDVKD. The CDR3 DNA reads TGTGCCACCAGTGAGTCTAGCGGGAGGACGACAGATACGCAGTATTTT. It codes for CATSESSGRTTDTQYF.

The chain recombines TRBV24-1 with TRBJ1-1; weak D call: TRBD1 (5 bases). V was shortened by 5 bases and J by 1 base, with 7 bases between the two germline ends. The germline CDR1 and CDR2 sequences are KGHDR and SFDVKD. The CDR3 length is 13 residues. This CDR3 reads CATSVQGNTEAFF. The CDR3 DNA follows: TGTGCCACCAGTGTGCAGGGGAACACTGAAGCTTTCTTT.

The chain combines TRBV9 with TRBJ2-1, with 13 bases identical to TRBD2. After removal of 3 bases from V and 4 bases from J, the junction contained 16 bases not matched to a gene. In germline, CDR1 is SGDLS, CDR2 YYNGEE. CDR3 length equals 20 residues. CDR3 loop: CASSGGGRTSGSMRYNEQFF. CDR3 coding DNA: TGTGCCAGCAGCGGTGGGGGCCGGACTAGCGGGAGCATGAGGTACAATGAGCAGTTCTTC.

This chain uses TRBV24-1 with TRBJ2-6, with 7 bases matching TRBD1. The CDR3 consists of 16 residues. V shed 12 bases, J shed 3 bases, and the junction held 13 bases outside the gene matches. Germline CDR1 reads KGHDR; CDR2 reads SFDVKD. In DNA form, the CDR3 reads TGTGCCGTTCAGACAGGGAAAGATAGTGGGGCCAACGTCCTGACTTTC. It codes for CAVQTGKDSGANVLTF.

This clone appeared a few times. The rearrangement uses TRBV5-1 and TRBJ2-7; D gene uncertain. From germline, CDR1 is SGHRS and CDR2 YFSETQ. V was trimmed by 5 bases and J by 0 bases, leaving 15 bases between them. This CDR3 has 15 residues. CDR3 protein: CASRLGALGSYEQYF. In nucleotides, the CDR3 is TGCGCCAGCAGGCTAGGAGCTCTGGGCTCCTACGAGCAGTACTTC.

This chain links TRBV5-6 with TRBJ1-5; TRBD1 agrees at 7 bases. This CDR3 has 17 residues. Germline loops: CDR1 SGHDT, CDR2 YYEEEE. Germline trimming cut 4 bases from V and 0 bases from J; bases unmatched to any gene: 10. CDR3 bases: TGTGCCAGCAGCGCCTTAACAGGGGCCCGTAGCAATCAGCCCCAGCATTTT. Translated: CASSALTGARSNQPQHF.

This chain connects TRBV10-2 to TRBJ1-5; the D is unclear. V lost 6 bases and J lost 0, with 6 bases in between. Germline CDR1 is WSHSY and CDR2 is SAAADI. The CDR3 runs 13 residues. This CDR3 reads CASRSGSNQPQHF. DNA of the CDR3: TGCGCCAGCAGGTCCGGTAGCAATCAGCCCCAGCATTTT.

The chain employs TRBV6-5 and TRBJ1-2; 10 nucleotides align to TRBD1. V lost 6 bases, J lost 10 bases, and 5 bases stayed unmatched. This CDR3 has 12 residues. The germline V gene encodes CDR1 MNHEY and CDR2 SVGAGI. The CDR3 protein is CASRPGQGTYTF. CDR3 nucleotide sequence: TGTGCCAGCAGGCCGGGACAGGGGACCTACACCTTC.

This clone was detected a few times. The chain is built from TRBV4-1 and TRBJ1-2, with D perhaps matching TRBD1 (5 bases). The V gene's germline CDR1 is MGHRA and CDR2 YSYEKL. The CDR3 spans 14 residues. The V end lost 0 bases, the J end lost 4 bases, and 9 bases lay between the germline ends. The DNA for the CDR3 is TGCGCCAGCAGCCAAGACAGGGCAGTCTATGGCTACACCTTC. This encodes CASSQDRAVYGYTF.

In this sample, this clone turned up once. This chain links TRBV28 with TRBJ1-5; 9 nucleotides match TRBD1. The V gene's germline CDR1 is MDHEN and CDR2 SYDVKM. V gave up 6 bases and J gave up 6 bases; unmatched junction bases: 9. This CDR3 region has 15 residues. The DNA for the CDR3 is TGTGCCAGCAGAACCGGGACAGGGTATATTCAGCCCCAGCATTTT. It specifies CASRTGTGYIQPQHF.

In DNA form, the CDR3 reads TGTGCCAGCAGTTACAGCGGGGGGACCTACAATGAGCAGTTCTTC. The encoded protein is CASSYSGGTYNEQFF. This chain links TRBV6-4 with TRBJ2-1; 9 positions match TRBD2. J lost 2 bases, V lost 5 bases, and 4 bases had no gene match. Germline V gene lookup returns CDR1 MRHNA and CDR2 SNTAGT. The CDR3 contains 15 residues.